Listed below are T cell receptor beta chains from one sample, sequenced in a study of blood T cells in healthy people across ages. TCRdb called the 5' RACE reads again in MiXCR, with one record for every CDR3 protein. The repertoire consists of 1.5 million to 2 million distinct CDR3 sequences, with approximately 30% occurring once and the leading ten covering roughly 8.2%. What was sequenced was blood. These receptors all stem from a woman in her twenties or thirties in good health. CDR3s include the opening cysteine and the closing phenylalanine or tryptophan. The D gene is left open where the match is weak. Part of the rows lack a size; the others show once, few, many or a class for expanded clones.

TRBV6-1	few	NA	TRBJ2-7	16	TGTGCCAGCAGTGAAGGCTACGGGGGTGTACTCCACGAGCAGTACTTC	CASSEGYGGVLHEQYF
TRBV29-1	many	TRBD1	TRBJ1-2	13	TGCAGCGTTGCTGCTGGACAGGGCTATGGCTACACCTTC	CSVAAGQGYGYTF
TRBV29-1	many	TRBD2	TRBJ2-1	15	TGCAGCGTTGAATCGGTTAGCGGGGGGCCAAATGAGCAGTTCTTC	CSVESVSGGPNEQFF
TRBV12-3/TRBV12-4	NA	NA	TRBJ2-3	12	TGTGCCAGCAGTTTCAATGCGGAGTCGCAGTATTTT	CASSFNAESQYF
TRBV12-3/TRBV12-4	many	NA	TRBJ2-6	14	TGTGCCAGCAGAGGTTCGGCTGGGGCCAACGTCCTGACTTTC	CASRGSAGANVLTF
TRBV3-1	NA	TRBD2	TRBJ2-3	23	TGTGCCAGCAGCCAATACCCGGGACCCCCCTTGGGTCTAGCGGGAGGTGGGACAGATACGCAGTATTTT	CASSQYPGPPLGLAGGGTDTQYF
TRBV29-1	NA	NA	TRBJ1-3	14	TGCAGCGTTGGGGAGACAGCCTCTGGAAACACCATATATTTT	CSVGETASGNTIYF
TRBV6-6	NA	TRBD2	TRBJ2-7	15	TGTACCAGCACCCCGAGCGGGGCCTTATCCTACGAGCAGTACTTC	CTSTPSGALSYEQYF
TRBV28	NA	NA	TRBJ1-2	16	TGTGCCAGCAGTCGGCCCACAGGAGTTGGTCACTATGGCTACACCTTC	CASSRPTGVGHYGYTF
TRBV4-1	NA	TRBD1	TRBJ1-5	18	TGCGCCAGCAGCCAAGACCTTGAAGCGGACAGGGTCAATCAGCCCCAGCATTTT	CASSQDLEADRVNQPQHF
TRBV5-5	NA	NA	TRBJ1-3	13	TGTGCCAGCAGGCTCTTAGGTGGAAACACCATATATTTT	CASRLLGGNTIYF
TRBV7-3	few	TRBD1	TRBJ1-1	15	TGTGCCAGCAGCTTACAAGGGACAGGGCACACTGAAGCTTTCTTT	CASSLQGTGHTEAFF
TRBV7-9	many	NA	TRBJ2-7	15	TGTGCCAGCAGCTTAGGCGAGAGGAGCTCCTACGAGCAGTACTTC	CASSLGERSSYEQYF
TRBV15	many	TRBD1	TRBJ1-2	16	TGTGCCACCAGCAGAGATCTAGACAGGGTTAACTATGGCTACACCTTC	CATSRDLDRVNYGYTF
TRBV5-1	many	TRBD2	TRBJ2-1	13	TGCGCCAGCAGCGCCGGGACTAGCAATGAGCAGTTCTTC	CASSAGTSNEQFF
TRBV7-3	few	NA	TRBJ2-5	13	TGTGCCAGCAGCTTAGGAGGGGACAAGACCCAGTACTTC	CASSLGGDKTQYF
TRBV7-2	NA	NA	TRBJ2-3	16	TGTGCCAGCAACAAAAACCGAGGCGGGGCCCATCGTACGCAGTATTTT	CASNKNRGGAHRTQYF
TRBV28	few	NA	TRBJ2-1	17	TGTGCCAGCAGAGGGGGGAGGGGGGCCCGCGACCACAATGAGCAGTTCTTC	CASRGGRGARDHNEQFF
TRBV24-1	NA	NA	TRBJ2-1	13	TGTGCCACCAGTGGAGGGGGGGGCGGTGAGCAGTTCTTC	CATSGGGGGEQFF
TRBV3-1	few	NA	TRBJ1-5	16	TGTGCCAGCAGCACCTCTTTGGGGGAAAGCAATCAGCCCCAGCATTTT	CASSTSLGESNQPQHF
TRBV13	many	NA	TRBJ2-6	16	TGTGCCAGCAGCCCTCCCCCCAACTCTGGGGCCAACGTCCTGACTTTC	CASSPPPNSGANVLTF
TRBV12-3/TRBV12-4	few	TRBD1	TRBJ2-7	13	TGTGCCAGCGGCCGGACAGGGGCAGGAGAGCAGTACTTC	CASGRTGAGEQYF
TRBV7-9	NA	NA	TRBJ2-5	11	TGTGCCGGAGGGGCGGGAGAGACCCAGTACTTC	CAGGAGETQYF
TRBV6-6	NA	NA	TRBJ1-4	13	TGTGCCAGCAGTTACAGGGTTGCTGAAAAACTGTTTTTT	CASSYRVAEKLFF
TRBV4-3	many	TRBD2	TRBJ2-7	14	TGCGCCAGCAGCCAAGGGACTAGCTACTACGAGCAGTACTTC	CASSQGTSYYEQYF
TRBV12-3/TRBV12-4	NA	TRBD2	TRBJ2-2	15	TGTGCCAGCACTACCGGACTAGCGGGAGCCGGGGAGCTGTTTTTT	CASTTGLAGAGELFF
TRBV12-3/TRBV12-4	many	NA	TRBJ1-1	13	TGTGCCAGCAGTTTTTCAGTGAACACTGAAGCTTTCTTT	CASSFSVNTEAFF
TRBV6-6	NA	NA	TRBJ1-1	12	TGTGCCAGCAATAAACAGGGAACTGAAGCTTTCTTT	CASNKQGTEAFF
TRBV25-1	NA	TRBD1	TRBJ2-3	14	TGTGCCAGCAGACAGGGGGAACCCACAGATACGCAGTATTTT	CASRQGEPTDTQYF
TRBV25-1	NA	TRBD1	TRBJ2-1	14	TGTGCCAGCAGTGTGGACAGGGGCTACAATGAGCAGTTCTTC	CASSVDRGYNEQFF
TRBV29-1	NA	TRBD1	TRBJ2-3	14	TGCAGCGTTGACTCAGACAGGGGCACAGATACGCAGTATTTT	CSVDSDRGTDTQYF
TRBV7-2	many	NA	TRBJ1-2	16	TGTGCCAGCAGCTTCTTCGGGACCACAGGGTTGGATGGCTACACCTTC	CASSFFGTTGLDGYTF
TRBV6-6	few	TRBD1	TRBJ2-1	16	TGTGCCAGCAGTTCGGCCGGGACAGGGGAACGGAATGAGCAGTTCTTC	CASSSAGTGERNEQFF
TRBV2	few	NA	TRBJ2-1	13	TGTGCCAGCAGGGAAACAGAGTCCAATGAGCAGTTCTTC	CASRETESNEQFF
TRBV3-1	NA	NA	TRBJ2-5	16	TGTGCCAGCAGCCAAGGGGGGCAGTCCGATCAAGAGACCCAGTACTTC	CASSQGGQSDQETQYF
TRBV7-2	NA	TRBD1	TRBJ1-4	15	TGTGCCAGCAGCACGGACAGGTACCGGAGTGAAAAACTGTTTTTT	CASSTDRYRSEKLFF
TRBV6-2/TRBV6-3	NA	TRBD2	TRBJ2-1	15	TGTGCCAGCACCCTAGCGGGGCCCTCTTACAATGAGCAGTTCTTC	CASTLAGPSYNEQFF
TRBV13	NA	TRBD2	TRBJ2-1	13	TGTGCCACCCTAGCGGGGGGGCAATTTGAGCAGTTCTTC	CATLAGGQFEQFF
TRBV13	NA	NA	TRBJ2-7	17	TGTGCCAGCAGCGCCCTCACAGGAGCACTCAACTCCTACGAGCAGTACTTC	CASSALTGALNSYEQYF
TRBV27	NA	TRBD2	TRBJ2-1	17	TGTGCCAGCAGTCAAGGCTTACTAGCGGGAGGGTACAATGAGCAGTTCTTC	CASSQGLLAGGYNEQFF
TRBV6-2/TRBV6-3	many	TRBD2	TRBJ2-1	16	TGTGCCAGCAGTTACGGGATAGCGGGGGGATACAATGAGCAGTTCTTC	CASSYGIAGGYNEQFF
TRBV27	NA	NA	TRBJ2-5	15	TGTGCCAGCAGTTTAGGATTAGGGAACCAAGAGACCCAGTACTTC	CASSLGLGNQETQYF
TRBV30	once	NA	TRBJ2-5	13	TGTGCCTGGAAGGAGAAGGGTGAAGAGACCCAGTACTTC	CAWKEKGEETQYF
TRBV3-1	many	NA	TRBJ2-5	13	TGTGCCAGCAGCGCAAACTTAAAAGAGACCCAGTACTTC	CASSANLKETQYF